What follows are 12 T cell receptor beta chains derived from one specimen sequenced in a study of T cell changes during pregnancy in multiple sclerosis. This table comes from immunoSEQ multiplex PCR, and its TCRdb copy is limited to in-frame clones, with some not included. The table records 40,000 to 50,000 clones, 85% to 95% of them present only once. Sequencing used CD4+ T cells from peripheral blood mononuclear cells, obtained in the third trimester of pregnancy. These receptors all stem from a female donor with multiple sclerosis, enrolled in a pregnancy study.

The chain is built from TRBV27 and TRBJ2-1; TRBD2 agrees at 11 bases. Germline V gene sequence: CDR1 MNHEY, CDR2 SMNVEV (reference sequence). Trimming cost V 4 bases and J 7 bases; bases outside gene matches: 12. The CDR3 runs 17 residues. The chain's CDR3 is CASSYRWGASGRNEQFF. Here the CDR3 DNA reads TGTGCCAGCAGTTACAGATGGGGGGCTAGCGGGAGGAATGAGCAGTTCTTC.

This chain connects TRBV19 to TRBJ1-5; TRBD1 matches 7 bases. The CDR3 runs 15 residues. The V segment lost 5 bases and the J segment 4 bases; nucleotides outside the gene matches: 8. Germline V gives CDR1 LNHDA, CDR2 SQIVND (reference sequence). DNA for the CDR3: TGTGCCAGTAGTTGGGGGACAGATTGGAATCAGCCCCAGCATTTT. It encodes CASSWGTDWNQPQHF.

The chain carries TRBV2 and TRBJ2-7; 13 bases match TRBD2. Germline V gene sequence: CDR1 SNHLY, CDR2 FYNNEI. The CDR3 extends over 17 amino acids. Losses at the gene ends were 6 bases for V and 0 bases for J; bases not matched to a gene: 8. The CDR3 nucleotides are TGTGCCAGCAGAGGGACTAGCGGGGCCTCTAGCTCCTACGAGCAGTACTTC. Its translation is CASRGTSGASSSYEQYF.

This chain links TRBV2 with TRBJ1-4; D may be TRBD1 (5 bases). From germline, CDR1 is SNHLY and CDR2 FYNNEI. With 1 base removed from V and 10 bases from J, the gap between germline ends came to 13 bases. CDR3 length: 14 amino acids. CDR3 in DNA: TGTGCCAGCAGTGAAGACTGGGGCGTCGGAAAACTGTTTTTT. Protein product: CASSEDWGVGKLFF. The full variable domain, in which reference TRBV2 and TRBJ1-4 provide the parts outside the CDR3, is EPEVTQTPSHQVTQMGQEVILRCVPISNHLYFYWYRQILGQKVEFLVSFYNNEISEKSEIFDDQFSVERPDGSNFTLKIRSTKLEDSAMYFCASSEDWGVGKLFFGSGTQLSVL.

V usage is TRBV4-2 and J usage is TRBJ2-3; 7 nucleotides match TRBD1. V gave up 0 bases and J gave up 1 base; unmatched junction bases: 1. Germline assignment: CDR1 LGHNA and CDR2 YNFKEQ. This CDR3 contains 15 residues. CDR3 region: CASSQEGQGTDTQYF. CDR3 DNA: TGTGCCAGCAGCCAAGAAGGACAGGGCACAGATACGCAGTATTTT.

The chain recombines TRBV7-9 with TRBJ2-1; TRBD2 is a possible D gene (8 bases). V lost 5 bases and J 7 bases, leaving 24 bases between the germline ends. The CDR3 runs 17 residues. CDR1 and CDR2 (germline): SEHNR, FQNEAQ (reference sequence). CDR3 DNA sequence: TGTGCCAGCAGCGTTACCAGGGGGACTAGACGGGGGAATGAGCAGTTCTTC. Translated: CASSVTRGTRRGNEQFF. Complete variable domain (other parts from reference TRBV7-9 and TRBJ2-1): DTGVSQNPRHKITKRGQNVTFRCDPISEHNRLYWYRQTLGQGPEFLTYFQNEAQLEKSRLLSDRFSAERPKGSFSTLEIQRTEQGDSAMYLCASSVTRGTRRGNEQFFGPGTRLTVL.

This clone was seen a single time. This sequence joins TRBV4-3 and TRBJ2-5; tentatively, D is TRBD1 (5 bases). The CDR3 covers 14 residues. The germline V gene has CDR1 LGHNA and CDR2 YSLEER. V lost 9 bases to trimming and J lost 4 bases, with 18 bases between them. The CDR3 reads CASSHDLGPETQYF. DNA for the CDR3: TGCGCCAGTTCCCACGACCTGGGGCCAGAGACCCAGTACTTC.

This chain joins TRBV6-6 and TRBJ1-5; 8 bases align to TRBD1. CDR1 and CDR2 (germline): MNHNY, SVGAGI (reference sequence). The CDR3 runs 16 residues. V lost 4 bases and J lost 2; bases outside the gene matches: 7. CDR3 region: CASSSIDRGGNQPQHF. The CDR3 DNA follows: TGTGCCAGCAGTTCGATCGACAGGGGCGGCAATCAGCCCCAGCATTTT.

The CDR3 DNA reads TGTGCCAGCAGTGGACAGGGATCCTTTGGCTACACCTTC. It is translated as CASSGQGSFGYTF. The gene calls are TRBV2 and TRBJ1-2, with 7 bases matching TRBD1. Germline trimming cut 4 bases from V and 7 bases from J; bases unmatched to any gene: 6. Germline CDR1 SNHLY, CDR2 FYNNEI. The CDR3 extends over 13 amino acids.

Only one count was recorded for this clone. This sequence joins TRBV6-5 and TRBJ2-1, with a possible D match to TRBD1 (5 bases). Trimming left V 2 bases short and J 7 bases short, with 15 bases between. The V gene's germline CDR1 is MNHEY and CDR2 SVGAGI. The CDR3 contains 15 residues. CDR3 coding DNA: TGTGCCAGCAGTTACAGGGGAAGTAAGTCGAATGAGCAGTTCTTC. It translates to CASSYRGSKSNEQFF.

This clone was seen a single time. The chain is built from TRBV18 and TRBJ2-2; 10 nucleotides line up with TRBD2. The CDR3 is 17 amino acids. Trimming took 5 bases from V and 5 from J; bases not matched to a gene: 11. The V gene's germline CDR1 is KGHSH and CDR2 LQKENI. Here the CDR3 reads CASSTRTSGMGTGELFF. For the CDR3, the DNA is TGTGCCAGCTCAACCCGGACTAGCGGAATGGGGACCGGGGAGCTGTTTTTT.

The V and J genes are TRBV6-6 and TRBJ2-1, with D unresolved. The CDR3 sequence is 12 residues long. V was pared by 0 bases and J by 8 bases, with 5 bases between. CDR1 MNHNY and CDR2 SVGAGI come from the germline V gene (reference sequence). The CDR3 region has the DNA TGTGCCAGCAGTTACTCCACATATGAGCAGTTCTTC. Translation: CASSYSTYEQFF.